Below are 27 T cell receptor beta chains sequenced from a single sample in a study of T cell responses to AZD1222 COVID-19 vaccine. Sequenced by immunoSEQ multiplex PCR; TCRdb stores in-frame clones only, minus some. The sample consists of about 110,000 clones, about 86% of them appearing once. The specimen comprised peripheral blood, sampled on day 0 of AZD1222 vaccination. The receptor source for this set is an adult in good health.

The V gene is TRBV28, the J gene TRBJ1-1; D perhaps matches TRBD1 (5 bases). Germline CDR1 reads MDHEN; CDR2 reads SYDVKM. The CDR3 is 11 amino acids. Trimming removed 7 bases at V and 6 bases at J, with 9 bases between. The CDR3 DNA is TGTGCCAGCACCCGAGGGGCTGAAGCTTTCTTT. This translates into CASTRGAEAFF.

This chain connects TRBV28 to TRBJ1-4; tentative D call: TRBD1 (6 bases). Germline CDR1 reads MDHEN; CDR2 reads SYDVKM. There are 14 residues in the CDR3. V dropped 3 bases and J dropped 17 bases, with 22 bases sitting between them. Here the CDR3 reads CASSFLRRDTGGFF. For the CDR3, the DNA is TGTGCCAGCAGTTTTTTGCGTCGGGACACGGGGGGTTTTTTT.

The rearrangement joins TRBV7-3 to TRBJ2-5; the match to TRBD2 covers 7 bases. Germline V gene sequence: CDR1 SGHTA, CDR2 FQGTGA. The CDR3 loop spans 16 amino acids. V shed 2 bases, J shed 2 bases, and the junction held 8 bases outside the gene matches. Written as DNA, the CDR3 is TGTGCCAGCAGCTTAGAAGGGAGGGGTAGGCAAGAGACCCAGTACTTC. Translated: CASSLEGRGRQETQYF.

V is TRBV5-4 and J is TRBJ1-2; weak D call: TRBD1 (5 bases). Germline V gene lookup returns CDR1 SGHNT and CDR2 YYREEE (reference sequence). CDR3 length: 14 residues. Trimming stripped 4 bases from V and 0 bases from J, with 10 bases between. The CDR3 bases are TGTGCCAGCAGCCATACAGGAGCTAACTATGGCTACACCTTC. It specifies CASSHTGANYGYTF.

The V call is TRBV19, the J call TRBJ1-5; D is perhaps TRBD1 (6 bases). CDR1 is LNHDA, CDR2 SQIVND, per germline (reference sequence). Trimming took 5 bases from V and 9 from J, leaving 20 bases between them. There are 15 residues in the CDR3. CDR3 sequence (DNA): TGTGCCAGTAGTCCTCGTGAGGGGGGGAGACTGCCCCAGCATTTT. Translated, it gives CASSPREGGRLPQHF.

This clone was seen many times. The genes are TRBV6-1 and TRBJ1-4, with D unclear. V shed 1 base and J shed 6 bases, with 9 bases lying between them. There are 14 residues in the CDR3. Germline values: CDR1 MNHNS, CDR2 SASEGT. The CDR3 loop reads CASSEGISDEKLFF. In DNA form, the CDR3 reads TGTGCCAGCAGTGAAGGTATCTCAGATGAAAAACTGTTTTTT.

V gene TRBV18 combines with J gene TRBJ1-1; possible D gene TRBD1, 6 bases. This CDR3 spans 16 amino acids. Trimming left V 3 bases short and J 1 base short, with 15 bases between. The germline V gene has CDR1 KGHSH and CDR2 LQKENI. This CDR3 reads CASSPELATGNTEAFF. CDR3 coding DNA: TGTGCCAGCTCACCGGAGCTTGCGACAGGGAACACTGAAGCTTTCTTT.

The V and J genes are TRBV11-2 and TRBJ1-4; D gene uncertain. From germline, CDR1 is SGHAT and CDR2 FQNNGV. The CDR3 has 12 residues. The V gene lost 5 bases and the J gene lost 6 bases, with 7 bases spanning the gap. The CDR3 nucleotides read TGTGCCAGCAGCCGGGAGGATGAAAAACTGTTTTTT. It yields the protein CASSREDEKLFF.

The chain couples TRBV7-2 to TRBJ2-3; TRBD2 agrees at 7 bases. The CDR3 runs 18 residues. Germline-derived CDR1 and CDR2 are SGHTA and FQGNSA. V dropped 0 bases and J dropped 2; count of bases not matched to a gene: 11. The DNA of the CDR3 is TGTGCCAGCAGCTTAGCACCCTGGGGGGGGGACTACACAGATACGCAGTATTTT. The encoded protein is CASSLAPWGGDYTDTQYF.

Only one count was recorded for this clone. This chain connects TRBV7-2 to TRBJ1-1, with TRBD1 matching over 9 bases. The V gene's germline CDR1 is SGHTA and CDR2 FQGNSA. The CDR3 spans 12 residues. The V and J ends lost 3 bases and 11 bases, in that order; junction bases with no gene match: 4. The CDR3 DNA reads as TGTGCCAGCAGCTTTACAGGGGGCCTGGCTTTCTTT. Amino acids: CASSFTGGLAFF.

This rearrangement joins TRBV18 to TRBJ1-4; D may be TRBD1 (6 bases). This CDR3 contains 15 residues. Trimming took 2 bases from V and 5 from J, leaving 12 bases between them. From germline, CDR1 is KGHSH and CDR2 LQKENI. The CDR3 loop reads CASSPNDGTNEKLFF. Here the CDR3 DNA reads TGTGCCAGCTCACCAAACGACGGGACAAATGAAAAACTGTTTTTT.

The chain recombines TRBV13 with TRBJ2-5, with a weak D call TRBD1 (6 bases). The germline CDR1 and CDR2 sequences are PRHDT and FYEKMQ (reference sequence). Deletions cut 5 bases from V and 4 bases from J, with 17 bases between. The CDR3 totals 15 residues. The CDR3 region has the DNA TGTGCCAGCAGCCTGACGACAGGACTGGGAGAGACCCAGTACTTC. Translating gives CASSLTTGLGETQYF.

This chain links TRBV30 with TRBJ2-3, with 8 bases lining up with TRBD2. Germline V gene data show CDR1 as GTSNPN and CDR2 as SVGIG (reference sequence). Losses at the gene ends were 4 bases for V and 5 bases for J; bases not matched to a gene: 8. The CDR3 has 14 amino acids. CDR3 residues: CAWKTAGGGDTQYF. The CDR3 nucleotides are TGTGCCTGGAAAACGGCGGGGGGAGGAGATACGCAGTATTTT.

This chain uses TRBV7-2 with TRBJ1-1; 8 bases align to TRBD1. Trimming removed 2 bases from V and 1 base from J; junction bases left unmatched: 6. This CDR3 has 16 amino acids. Germline lookup yields CDR1 SGHTA and CDR2 FQGNSA. The CDR3 region is CASSLFSGGTNTEAFF. CDR3 DNA sequence: TGTGCCAGCAGCTTATTTTCAGGGGGCACGAACACTGAAGCTTTCTTT.

Only one count was recorded for this clone. The rearrangement joins TRBV2 to TRBJ2-2; D assignment may be TRBD1 or TRBD2 (5 bases each). The germline V and J ends were trimmed by 4 bases and 6 bases, with 15 bases remaining between them. From germline, CDR1 is SNHLY and CDR2 FYNNEI. The CDR3 length is 15 residues. The CDR3 here is CASSAPRGSAGELFF. CDR3 in DNA: TGTGCCAGCAGTGCCCCGAGGGGATCCGCCGGGGAGCTGTTTTTT. The full variable domain, its missing parts supplied by reference TRBV2 and TRBJ2-2, is EPEVTQTPSHQVTQMGQEVILRCVPISNHLYFYWYRQILGQKVEFLVSFYNNEISEKSEIFDDQFSVERPDGSNFTLKIRSTKLEDSAMYFCASSAPRGSAGELFFGEGSRLTVL.

The V call is TRBV2, the J call TRBJ1-4, with 7 bases identical to TRBD1. The V gene's germline CDR1 is SNHLY and CDR2 FYNNEI. This CDR3 comprises 17 residues. The V segment lost 6 bases and the J segment 8 bases; nucleotides outside the gene matches: 18. CDR3: CASSDLTMTGTGEKLFF. The CDR3 DNA sequence: TGTGCCAGCAGCGATCTAACTATGACAGGGACTGGAGAAAAACTGTTTTTT.

The CDR3: CASSLGADNQPQHF. CDR3 coding DNA: TGTGCCAGCAGCTTAGGGGCGGACAATCAGCCCCAGCATTTT. V and J are TRBV7-8 and TRBJ1-5; D gene ambiguous. Between the trimmed V and J ends, which lost 1 base and 3 bases, there was a span of 7 bases. Germline V gene sequence: CDR1 SGHVS, CDR2 FQNEAQ. The CDR3 is 14 amino acids.

The J gene is TRBJ2-3, the V gene TRBV30; 13 nucleotides match TRBD2. The CDR3 spans 19 residues. Germline trimming cut 0 bases from V and 0 bases from J; bases unmatched to any gene: 9. Germline V gene data show CDR1 as GTSNPN and CDR2 as SVGIG (reference sequence). The CDR3 DNA is TGTGCCTGGAGTGTACGTTGGACTAGCGGGGGTCCTAGCACAGATACGCAGTATTTT. Protein sequence: CAWSVRWTSGGPSTDTQYF.

This clone occurred many times. This sample also contains other DNA sequences that code for the same CDR3. V and J are TRBV4-3 and TRBJ1-2, with D uncertain. Germline-derived CDR1 and CDR2 are LGHNA and YSLEER. The CDR3 length is 14 residues. The V and J ends lost 0 bases and 0 bases respectively, with 5 bases between them. The CDR3, as DNA: TGCGCCAGCAGCCAAGATCGAGCTAACTATGGCTACACCTTC. Translated: CASSQDRANYGYTF.

This clone was seen just once. In nucleotides, the CDR3 is TGTGCCAGCAGTTCGCGGACTGTCACAGATACGCAGTATTTT. Amino acid sequence: CASSSRTVTDTQYF. V is TRBV6-5 and J is TRBJ2-3; D perhaps matches TRBD2 (5 bases). Deletions cut 4 bases from V and 2 bases from J, with 10 bases between. This CDR3 region has 14 residues. Per germline, CDR1 MNHEY and CDR2 SVGAGI.

The chain recombines TRBV3-1 (or the pseudogene TRBV3-2) with TRBJ2-1, with TRBD2 matching over 16 bases. Trimming at V came to 2 bases and at J to 9 bases, leaving 7 bases not matched to a gene. Per the germline V gene, CDR1 is LGHDT and CDR2 is YNNKEL (reference sequence). The CDR3 runs to 17 residues. CDR3: CASSQPGTSGGDIEQFF. DNA for the CDR3: TGTGCCAGCAGCCAACCCGGGACTAGCGGGGGGGATATTGAGCAGTTCTTC.

A word on this clone: The same CDR3 is also encoded by other DNA sequences in this sample. The rearrangement uses TRBV28 and TRBJ1-3; D gene unclear. The CDR3 is 12 residues long. Trimming cost V 3 bases and J 4 bases, with 4 bases left between them. Germline-derived CDR1 and CDR2 are MDHEN and SYDVKM. The CDR3 DNA reads TGTGCCAGCAGTTTCTCAGGAAACACCATATATTTT. Translated: CASSFSGNTIYF.

The gene calls are TRBV24-1 and TRBJ2-2, with 9 bases identical to TRBD1. This CDR3 is built from 15 residues. The germline V gene has CDR1 KGHDR and CDR2 SFDVKD. Germline trimming cut 9 bases from V and 6 bases from J; bases unmatched to any gene: 10. The CDR3 DNA sequence: TGTGCCACCGGGAACTCCGGGACAGGGTCCGGGGAGCTGTTTTTT. Amino acids: CATGNSGTGSGELFF.

The rearrangement links TRBV30 to TRBJ1-1; 9 bases fit TRBD1. The ends lost 6 bases at V and 5 bases at J; junction bases unmatched: 13. Germline CDR1 reads GTSNPN; CDR2 reads SVGIG (reference sequence). The CDR3 length is 15 residues. CDR3 protein: CACPSRGTGLTEAFF. CDR3 nucleotide sequence: TGTGCCTGTCCCTCGCGCGGGACAGGGCTTACTGAAGCTTTCTTT.

The chain recombines TRBV5-1 with TRBJ2-5, with 9 positions matching TRBD1. V shed 4 bases, J shed 3 bases, and the junction held 10 bases outside the gene matches. The CDR3 extends over 16 amino acids. The V gene's germline CDR1 is SGHRS and CDR2 YFSETQ. This chain's CDR3 is CASSPGTGFFKETQYF. The CDR3 bases are TGCGCCAGCAGCCCAGGGACAGGGTTCTTTAAAGAGACCCAGTACTTC.

The chain recombines TRBV11-2 with TRBJ1-1, with a tentative D call TRBD1 (6 bases). Germline V gives CDR1 SGHAT, CDR2 FQNNGV. This CDR3 comprises 15 residues. V dropped 1 base and J dropped 3 bases, with 12 bases sitting between them. For the CDR3, the DNA is TGTGCCAGCAGCTTAGGTTGGGCAGGGGACACTGAAGCTTTCTTT. This translates into CASSLGWAGDTEAFF.

The V and J genes are TRBV29-1 and TRBJ1-4; 7 bases line up with TRBD1. This CDR3 is 13 amino acids long. Trimming at V came to 8 bases and at J to 4 bases, leaving 7 bases not matched to a gene. Germline values: CDR1 SQVTM, CDR2 ANQGSEA. The CDR3 DNA reads as TGCAGCTCGGGGGCAGGGGGTAATGAAAAACTGTTTTTT. This encodes CSSGAGGNEKLFF.